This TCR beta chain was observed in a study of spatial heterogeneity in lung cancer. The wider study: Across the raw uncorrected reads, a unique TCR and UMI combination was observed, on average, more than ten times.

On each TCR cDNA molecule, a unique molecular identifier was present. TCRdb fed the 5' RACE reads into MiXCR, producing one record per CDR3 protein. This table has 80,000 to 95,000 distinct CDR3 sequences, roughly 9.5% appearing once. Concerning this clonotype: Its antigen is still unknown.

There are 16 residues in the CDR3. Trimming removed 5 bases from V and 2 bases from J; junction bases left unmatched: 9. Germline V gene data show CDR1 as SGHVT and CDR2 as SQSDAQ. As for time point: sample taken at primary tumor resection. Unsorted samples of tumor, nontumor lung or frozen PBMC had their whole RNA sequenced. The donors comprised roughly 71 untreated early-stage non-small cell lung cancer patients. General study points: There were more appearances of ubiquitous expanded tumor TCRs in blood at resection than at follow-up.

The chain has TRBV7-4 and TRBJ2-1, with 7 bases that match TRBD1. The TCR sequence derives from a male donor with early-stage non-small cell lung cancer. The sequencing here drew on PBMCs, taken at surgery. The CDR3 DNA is TGTGCCAGCAGCCCACAACAGGGGTCCCCCTACAATGAGCAGTTCTTC. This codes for CASSPQQGSPYNEQFF.